This T cell receptor (beta chain) stems from a study of T cell responses to AZD1222 COVID-19 vaccine. The repertoire was sequenced with immunoSEQ multiplex PCR; TCRdb's copy has only in-frame clones and lacks some. The sample shows about 88,000 clones, around 90% of them seen only once. The CDR3 spans 12 residues. V lost 4 bases to trimming and J lost 5 bases, with 6 bases between them. Germline V gene lookup returns CDR1 LGHDT and CDR2 YNNKEL (reference sequence). With regard to this clone: Its target is not known.

Overall study findings and caveats: Repertoire sampling was restricted to post-peak T cell response timepoints.

The sample in question was peripheral blood, obtained on day 0 of AZD1222 vaccination. The receptor was derived from an adult in good health. V and J are TRBV3-1 (or the pseudogene TRBV3-2) and TRBJ1-5, with a weak D call TRBD1 (5 bases). For the CDR3, the DNA is TGTGCCAGCAGCCTAGGGGATCAGCCCCAGCATTTT. This gives the protein CASSLGDQPQHF.